Below, 28 T cell receptor beta chains from the same sample are listed, as sequenced in a study of blood T cells in healthy people across ages. A second roughly 7 to 11 cycle PCR used barcoded and J-beta primers. In TCRdb, the 5' RACE reads were re-called with MiXCR into one record per CDR3 protein. This sample carries about 780,000 distinct CDR3 sequences, about 42% of them seen once, and the ten largest clones take 15% to 20%. Material for sequencing was blood. Receptors originate from a man aged 80 or over in good health.

This rearrangement joins TRBV4-2 to TRBJ2-1, with D perhaps matching TRBD2 (6 bases). The CDR3 loop spans 15 amino acids. Trimming removed 0 bases at V and 8 bases at J, with 14 bases between. Germline CDR1 LGHNA, CDR2 YNFKEQ. CDR3: CASSQERGAWHEQFF. Written as DNA, the CDR3 is TGTGCCAGCAGCCAAGAGCGCGGGGCCTGGCATGAGCAGTTCTTC.

The CDR3 sequence is CASSEYYRADYNEQFF. CDR3 sequence (DNA): TGTGCCAGCAGTGAATATTATCGGGCGGATTACAATGAGCAGTTCTTC. This sequence joins TRBV25-1 and TRBJ2-1; D unclear. Germline V lookup: CDR1 MGHDK, CDR2 SYGVNS. The ends were cut back, 0 bases at V and 4 bases at J, with 13 bases in the middle. This CDR3 is 16 amino acids long.

The CDR3 nucleotides read TGTGCCAGCTCACCGTTGGGCGTTTCTAGCACAGATACGCAGTATTTT. As protein: CASSPLGVSSTDTQYF. The chain recombines TRBV18 with TRBJ2-3, with no clear D. Trimming shortened V by 3 bases and J by 0 bases, and 13 bases separated the two germline ends. Germline V lookup: CDR1 KGHSH, CDR2 LQKENI. The CDR3 extends over 16 amino acids.

This clonotype was observed a few times. V is TRBV9 and J is TRBJ2-1, with 8 bases fitting TRBD2. Germline V gene sequence: CDR1 SGDLS, CDR2 YYNGEE. The CDR3 runs to 13 residues. V trimming: 2 bases; J trimming: 9 bases; junction bases outside the gene matches: 4. The CDR3 spells CASSVVTSGEQFF. The CDR3 DNA is TGTGCCAGCAGCGTGGTAACTAGCGGTGAGCAGTTCTTC.

This clonotype was observed a few times. The rearrangement links TRBV29-1 to TRBJ2-5; D is ambiguous. The CDR3 sequence is 14 residues long. V lost 3 bases and J lost 1, with 12 bases in between. CDR1 SQVTM and CDR2 ANQGSEA come from the germline V gene. CDR3 sequence reads: CSVDGPKIQETQYF. As DNA, the CDR3 is TGCAGCGTTGACGGGCCGAAAATCCAAGAGACCCAGTACTTC.

V is TRBV5-6 and J is TRBJ2-5; weak D call: TRBD2 (5 bases). The closer fit of TRBJ2-7 to the DNA end suggests the J call may be wrong. Looked up from germline, CDR1 is SGHDT and CDR2 is YYEEEE. The CDR3 totals 14 residues. This CDR3 reads CASSLWISAGEQYF. The DNA of the CDR3 is TGTGCCAGCAGCTTGTGGATTAGCGCTGGCGAGCAGTACTTC.

This clonotype was detected only a few times. This sequence joins TRBV5-1 and TRBJ2-5, with TRBD1 matching 10 bases. J lost 5 bases, V lost 5 bases, and 9 bases had no gene match. This CDR3 region has 15 residues. Germline-derived CDR1 and CDR2 are SGHRS and YFSETQ. The CDR3 coding sequence is TGCGCCAGCAGTAGTGGGACAGGGGATAGGGAGACCCAGTACTTC. Its protein product is CASSSGTGDRETQYF.

The rearrangement links TRBV4-3 to TRBJ2-7; D uncertain. The CDR3 length is 15 residues. V lost 2 bases, J lost 2 bases, and 13 bases lay in between. The V gene's germline CDR1 is LGHNA and CDR2 YSLEER. The CDR3 nucleotides read TGCGCCAGCAGCCAAAGCCTCGGGCTTACCTACGAGCAGTACTTC. It specifies CASSQSLGLTYEQYF.

The chain has TRBV12-5 and TRBJ1-1; D gene unclear. Per the germline V gene, CDR1 is LGHNT and CDR2 is FRNRAP. With 3 bases removed from V and 3 bases from J, the gap between germline ends came to 5 bases. The CDR3 contains 12 residues. The DNA for the CDR3 is TGTGCTAGTGGTTTAGAGGACACTGAAGCTTTCTTT. Protein sequence: CASGLEDTEAFF.

The V call is TRBV12-3 or TRBV12-4, the J call TRBJ1-2; no reliable D call. The V and J ends lost 4 bases and 2 bases respectively, with 8 bases between them. The CDR3 spans 13 residues. The CDR3 protein is CASSCSRNYGYTF. The CDR3 DNA reads TGTGCCAGCAGTTGCAGCCGCAACTATGGCTACACCTTC.

The chain combines TRBV7-2 with TRBJ2-2, with 7 bases lining up with TRBD2. V dropped 6 bases and J dropped 4; count of bases not matched to a gene: 8. CDR1 and CDR2 from the germline V gene are SGHTA and FQGNSA. CDR3 size: 15 residues. In DNA form, the CDR3 reads TGTGCCAGCAGTTCAAGCGGGACCCTCACCGGGGAGCTGTTTTTT. It encodes CASSSSGTLTGELFF.

This clonotype was seen at least ten times. This sequence joins TRBV12-3 or TRBV12-4 and TRBJ2-1; TRBD2 agrees at 14 bases. With 6 bases clipped from V and 6 bases from J, the junction kept 10 bases outside the gene matches. The CDR3 sequence is 17 residues long. The CDR3, as DNA: TGTGCCAGCAGACACCGGACTGGGACTAGCGGGGGCAATGAGCAGTTCTTC. Protein sequence: CASRHRTGTSGGNEQFF.

CDR3 bases: TGCGCCAGCAGCCAAGATCTCAGGGGGGCTATTCAAGAGACCCAGTACTTC. Its translation: CASSQDLRGAIQETQYF. The chain has TRBV4-3 and TRBJ2-5; perhaps TRBD1 as D (7 bases). Germline CDR1 LGHNA, CDR2 YSLEER. V gave up 0 bases and J gave up 2 bases, with 16 bases separating them. The CDR3 length is 17 residues.

The rearrangement joins TRBV7-2 to TRBJ2-5; TRBD2 aligns across 10 bases. J lost 4 bases, V lost 5 bases, and 7 bases had no gene match. There are 15 residues in the CDR3. Germline V gene sequence: CDR1 SGHTA, CDR2 FQGNSA. CDR3 nucleotides: TGTGCCAGCAGCATACGAGCGGGAGGGAGAGAGACCCAGTACTTC. Protein: CASSIRAGGRETQYF.

Regarding this clonotype: At one end the junction does not follow the germline gene, possibly because of a read error. The chain joins TRBV9 to TRBJ2-3; D tentatively fits TRBD1 or TRBD2 (5 bases each). The CDR3 is made up of 16 amino acids. Germline CDR1 is SGDLS and CDR2 is YYNGEE. CDR3 DNA sequence: TGTGCCAGCAGCGCCCATGGACTCTCAAGCACAGGTACGCAGTATTTT. Protein product: CASSAHGLSSTGTQYF.

The gene calls are TRBV7-3 and TRBJ1-2; tentative D call: TRBD1 (5 bases). Between the trimmed V and J ends, which lost 2 bases and 3 bases, there was a span of 10 bases. This CDR3 contains 14 residues. CDR1 SGHTA and CDR2 FQGTGA come from the germline V gene. The CDR3 loop is CASSLSPRDYGYTF. The CDR3 DNA sequence: TGTGCCAGCAGCTTATCCCCCAGGGACTATGGCTACACCTTC.

This clonotype has just a few counts. This chain links TRBV15 with TRBJ2-6; D remains ambiguous. This CDR3 comprises 16 residues. Trimming removed 4 bases from V and 0 bases from J, with 10 bases in between. Germline V lookup: CDR1 LNHNV, CDR2 YYDKDF (reference sequence). This CDR3 reads CATSNDPGSGANVLTF. The CDR3, as DNA: TGTGCCACCAGCAACGATCCAGGCTCTGGGGCCAACGTCCTGACTTTC.

On this clonotype itself: This may be a read error, as it is one base from a much larger clone. This chain connects TRBV5-1 to TRBJ2-7, with TRBD1 identical over 7 bases. CDR1 SGHRS and CDR2 YFSETQ come from the germline V gene. V trimming: 4 bases; J trimming: 2 bases; junction bases outside the gene matches: 6. The CDR3 spans 14 residues. The DNA for the CDR3 is TGCGCCAGCAGCCACTCAGGGGGAACCTACGAGCAGTACTTC. It is translated as CASSHSGGTYEQYF.

The chain is built from TRBV5-1 and TRBJ2-1; D is possibly TRBD2 (6 bases). CDR3 length: 15 amino acids. V dropped 3 bases and J dropped 2 bases, with 12 bases sitting between them. CDR1 and CDR2 from the germline V gene are SGHRS and YFSETQ. The CDR3 region has the DNA TGCGCCAGCAGCTCGAGGACTACCCCCTACAATGAGCAGTTCTTC. This codes for CASSSRTTPYNEQFF.

This clonotype has only a few counts. The genes are TRBV29-1 and TRBJ2-7, with D perhaps TRBD2 (5 bases). The V and J ends lost 1 base and 2 bases respectively, with 9 bases between them. The CDR3 loop spans 13 amino acids. CDR1 SQVTM and CDR2 ANQGSEA come from the germline V gene. CDR3 region: CSVEGAGAYEQYF. DNA of the CDR3: TGCAGCGTTGAAGGCGCCGGGGCCTACGAGCAGTACTTC.

With respect to this clonotype: The junction does not match germline at one end; this may be a read error. The V call is TRBV7-3, the J call TRBJ2-1; D gene uncertain. The CDR3 consists of 20 residues. Germline assignment: CDR1 SGHTA and CDR2 FQGTGA. The CDR3 DNA reads as TGTGCCAGCAGCCTAACGTTTCAAGCTTCAACCGCCCCCATTTACAATGAGCAGTTCTTC. Its protein is CASSLTFQASTAPIYNEQFF.

Many counts were recorded for this clonotype. The CDR3 nucleotides read TGCAGCGTTGAAGGGGACCAAGAGACCCAGTACTTC. This gives the protein CSVEGDQETQYF. The chain recombines TRBV29-1 with TRBJ2-5; D call uncertain. Germline CDR1 SQVTM, CDR2 ANQGSEA. Between the trimmed V and J ends, which lost 1 base and 0 bases, there was a span of 3 bases. CDR3 length equals 12 residues. Supplemented by reference TRBV29-1 and TRBJ2-5, the full variable domain reads SAVISQKPSRDICQRGTSLTIQCQVDSQVTMMFWYRQQPGQSLTLIATANQGSEATYESGFVIDKFPISRPNLTFSTLTVSNMSPEDSSIYLCSVEGDQETQYFGPGTRLLVL.

CDR3 protein: CSGAGEKTQYF. CDR3 DNA sequence: TGCAGTGGGGCAGGGGAAAAGACCCAGTACTTC. V usage is TRBV20-1 and J usage is TRBJ2-5; D perhaps matches TRBD1 (6 bases). Germline CDR1 DFQATT, CDR2 SNEGSKA (reference sequence). V was cut by 7 bases and J by 6 bases, with 12 bases left in between. The CDR3 contains 11 residues.

This clonotype was recorded many times. The chain joins TRBV24-1 to TRBJ2-1; 10 bases agree with TRBD1. CDR1 and CDR2 from the germline V gene are KGHDR and SFDVKD. This CDR3 is 16 amino acids long. Unmatched junction bases numbered 8, after V lost 3 bases and J lost 7 bases. The CDR3 DNA sequence: TGTGCCACCAGTGATCGGACAGGGGGAAGAAGTAATGAGCAGTTCTTC. Its translation is CATSDRTGGRSNEQFF.

This chain uses TRBV12-3 or TRBV12-4 with TRBJ1-2; D gene unclear. There are 14 residues in the CDR3. V lost 3 bases and J lost 4, with 12 bases in between. As DNA, the CDR3 is TGTGCCAGCAGTTTCGATGGAACCTTCTATGGCTACACCTTC. Translation gives CASSFDGTFYGYTF.

The genes are TRBV11-2 and TRBJ2-5; weak D call: TRBD2 (6 bases). This CDR3 contains 16 residues. The ends were cut back, 4 bases at V and 11 bases at J, with 26 bases in the middle. CDR1 SGHAT and CDR2 FQNNGV come from the germline V gene. CDR3 nucleotides: TGTGCCAGCAGCTCATTCAACGGGGGACCCTACAATGAGCAGTACTTC. It yields the protein CASSSFNGGPYNEQYF.

The J gene is TRBJ2-5, the V gene TRBV7-8, with 7 nucleotides matching TRBD2. CDR1 is SGHVS and CDR2 is FQNEAQ in the germline V gene. This CDR3 is 15 amino acids long. After removal of 3 bases from V and 4 bases from J, the junction contained 8 bases not matched to a gene. The CDR3 loop is CASSFGRGELETQYF. The CDR3 coding sequence is TGTGCCAGCAGCTTTGGACGGGGGGAATTAGAGACCCAGTACTTC.

The chain combines TRBV2 with TRBJ2-1; the D gene is possibly TRBD2 (5 bases). CDR1 and CDR2 (germline): SNHLY, FYNNEI. The ends were cut back, 2 bases at V and 9 bases at J, with 11 bases in the middle. CDR3 size: 13 residues. The CDR3 coding sequence is TGTGCCAGCAGTGAAAGGAGGATCCCTGAGCAGTTCTTC. Encoded protein: CASSERRIPEQFF.